The rows below give T cell receptor beta chains drawn from one sample of a study of CD8+CD57+ T cells in acquired aplastic anemia. Via MiXCR, TCRdb re-called the reads, giving one row per CDR3 protein. The sample holds a few hundred thousand distinct CDR3 sequences, around 82% seen once. The sample was sorted CD4+, CD8+, or CD8+CD57+ T cells (not recorded which) from PBMCs. These receptors came from a human donor with aplastic anemia. CDR3s include the opening cysteine and the closing phenylalanine or tryptophan. Fields, in order: J gene, D gene, V gene, clone size, CDR3 protein, CDR3 DNA. The D gene is left open where the match is weak. Not every row has a clone size; where given, it reads once, few, many or a size class.

j_call: TRBJ2-7
d_call: -
v_call: TRBV20-1
clone_size: once
cdr3_aa: CSARRTSSYEQYF
cdr3_nt: TGCAGTGCCAGACGGACTTCATCCTACGAGCAGTACTTC

j_call: TRBJ1-6
d_call: -
v_call: TRBV7-2
clone_size: -
cdr3_aa: CASSLKAGANSPLHF
cdr3_nt: TGTGCCAGCAGCTTAAAAGCAGGGGCGAATTCACCCCTCCACTTT

j_call: TRBJ1-1
d_call: TRBD1
v_call: TRBV20-1
clone_size: -
cdr3_aa: CSARSGTGTEAFF
cdr3_nt: TGCAGTGCTAGGTCCGGGACAGGCACTGAAGCTTTCTTT

j_call: TRBJ2-3
d_call: -
v_call: TRBV7-2
clone_size: -
cdr3_aa: CASSLDAGAGTQDTQYF
cdr3_nt: TGTGCCAGCAGCTTGGACGCGGGCGCCGGCACGCAAGATACGCAGTATTTT

j_call: TRBJ2-5
d_call: -
v_call: TRBV15
clone_size: -
cdr3_aa: CASSRAGQNKKQYF
cdr3_nt: TGTGCCAGCAGCAGAGCTGGTCAGAACAAGAAGCAGTACTTC

j_call: TRBJ2-7
d_call: TRBD1
v_call: TRBV25-1
clone_size: -
cdr3_aa: CASSQPGQGVYEQYF
cdr3_nt: TGTGCCAGCAGTCAACCGGGACAGGGCGTCTACGAGCAGTACTTC

j_call: TRBJ2-1
d_call: -
v_call: TRBV13
clone_size: -
cdr3_aa: CASSFAGYNEQFF
cdr3_nt: TGTGCCAGCAGCTTTGCGGGCTACAATGAGCAGTTCTTC

j_call: TRBJ1-2
d_call: TRBD1
v_call: TRBV9
clone_size: -
cdr3_aa: CASSPGAGGYGYTF
cdr3_nt: TGTGCCAGCAGTCCGGGGGCAGGGGGCTATGGCTACACCTTC

j_call: TRBJ1-2
d_call: -
v_call: TRBV19
clone_size: few
cdr3_aa: CASSIGGEDWRGYTF
cdr3_nt: TGTGCCAGTAGTATCGGAGGGGAGGATTGGAGGGGCTACACCTTC

j_call: TRBJ1-2
d_call: -
v_call: TRBV19
clone_size: -
cdr3_aa: CASSLPLTRGDWGYTF
cdr3_nt: TGTGCCAGTAGTCTTCCTCTTACGAGGGGTGATTGGGGCTACACCTTC

j_call: TRBJ2-3
d_call: TRBD1
v_call: TRBV7-2
clone_size: -
cdr3_aa: CASSLELGGGTDTQYF
cdr3_nt: TGTGCCAGCAGCTTAGAGCTAGGGGGCGGTACGGATACGCAGTATTTT

j_call: TRBJ2-2
d_call: TRBD1
v_call: TRBV20-1
clone_size: -
cdr3_aa: CSAEGQTTGELFF
cdr3_nt: TGCAGTGCTGAGGGACAGACAACCGGGGAGCTGTTTTTT

j_call: TRBJ2-3
d_call: -
v_call: TRBV7-7
clone_size: few
cdr3_aa: CASSLGPTGDTQYF
cdr3_nt: TGTGCTAGCAGCTTAGGACCCACAGGGGATACGCAGTATTTT

j_call: TRBJ2-3
d_call: -
v_call: TRBV5-1
clone_size: -
cdr3_aa: CASSDYSVNTQYF
cdr3_nt: TGTGCCAGCAGCGATTATAGCGTAAACACGCAGTATTTT

j_call: TRBJ2-3
d_call: -
v_call: TRBV7-9
clone_size: -
cdr3_aa: CASSLGAGLDKEYF
cdr3_nt: TGTGCCAGCAGCTTAGGGGCAGGGCTGGATAAGGAGTATTTT

j_call: TRBJ1-1
d_call: -
v_call: TRBV7-9
clone_size: once
cdr3_aa: CASSAARGGDNEQFF
cdr3_nt: TGTGCCAGCAGCGCCGCTCGCGGGGGGGACAACGAGCAGTTCTTT

j_call: TRBJ2-3
d_call: -
v_call: TRBV7-7
clone_size: -
cdr3_aa: CASRNRVTDTEYF
cdr3_nt: TGTGCCAGCAGGAACAGGGTCACAGATACGGAGTATTTT

j_call: TRBJ2-2
d_call: -
v_call: TRBV24-1
clone_size: -
cdr3_aa: CATQQLSTGELFF
cdr3_nt: TGTGCCACCCAACAGCTGTCCACCGGGGAGCTGTTTTTT

j_call: TRBJ2-5
d_call: -
v_call: TRBV9
clone_size: few
cdr3_aa: CASSASGRETQYF
cdr3_nt: TGTGCCAGCAGCGCGTCAGGGAGGGAGACCCAGTACTTC

j_call: TRBJ2-1
d_call: -
v_call: TRBV7-9
clone_size: many
cdr3_aa: CASSRTGNEQFF
cdr3_nt: TGTGCCAGCAGCCGGACGGGGAATGAGCAGTTCTTC

j_call: TRBJ1-6
d_call: -
v_call: TRBV29-1
clone_size: few
cdr3_aa: CSVEVTANSPLHF
cdr3_nt: TGCAGCGTTGAGGTGACAGCAAATTCACCCCTCCACTTT

j_call: TRBJ2-3
d_call: -
v_call: TRBV5-4
clone_size: -
cdr3_aa: CASGYRSADTQYF
cdr3_nt: TGTGCCAGCGGCTATAGGAGCGCAGATACGCAGTATTTT

j_call: TRBJ2-3
d_call: -
v_call: TRBV9
clone_size: -
cdr3_aa: CASSGGDRQGGNTEQYF
cdr3_nt: TGTGCCAGCAGCGGGGGGGACCGACAGGGAGGAAACACTGAGCAGTATTTT

j_call: TRBJ1-1
d_call: -
v_call: TRBV7-8
clone_size: many
cdr3_aa: CASSLARGPDTQAFF
cdr3_nt: TGTGCCAGCAGCTTAGCGCGGGGACCCGATACGCAGGCTTTCTTT

j_call: TRBJ2-3
d_call: -
v_call: TRBV2
clone_size: -
cdr3_aa: CASGKGVADTQYF
cdr3_nt: TGTGCCAGCGGTAAAGGGGTCGCGGATACGCAGTATTTT

j_call: TRBJ1-2
d_call: -
v_call: TRBV2
clone_size: -
cdr3_aa: CASSKTENYGYTF
cdr3_nt: TGTGCCAGCAGCAAGACAGAGAACTATGGCTACACCTTC

j_call: TRBJ2-5
d_call: TRBD2
v_call: TRBV2
clone_size: few
cdr3_aa: CATSSVAGETQYF
cdr3_nt: TGTGCCACCAGCAGCGTGGCGGGAGAGACGCAGTACTTT

j_call: TRBJ2-3
d_call: -
v_call: TRBV7-9
clone_size: -
cdr3_aa: CASSFQSSGGTADTDTQYF
cdr3_nt: TGTGCCAGCAGCTTTCAAAGCAGTGGGGGGACCGCTGACACAGATACGCAGTATTTT

j_call: TRBJ2-6
d_call: -
v_call: TRBV2
clone_size: -
cdr3_aa: CASSTEGYPSYEQYFGF
cdr3_nt: -

j_call: TRBJ2-1
d_call: -
v_call: TRBV12-3/TRBV12-4
clone_size: many
cdr3_aa: CASRPGTPRGEQFF
cdr3_nt: TGTGCCAGCAGACCCGGGACTCCCCGCGGGGAGCAGTTCTTC

j_call: TRBJ2-1
d_call: -
v_call: TRBV10-3
clone_size: many
cdr3_aa: CAISEGGGNGQDEQFF
cdr3_nt: TGTGCCATCAGTGAGGGGGGCGGAAACGGTCAGGATGAGCAGTTCTTC

j_call: TRBJ1-1
d_call: TRBD1
v_call: TRBV12-3/TRBV12-4
clone_size: once
cdr3_aa: CASSFGQARIEAFF
cdr3_nt: TGTGCCAGCAGTTTCGGACAGGCTAGAATTGAAGCTTTCTTT

j_call: TRBJ1-1
d_call: TRBD1
v_call: TRBV20-1
clone_size: -
cdr3_aa: CSAREGQHNTEAFF
cdr3_nt: TGCAGTGCTAGAGAGGGACAGCATAACACTGAAGCTTTCTTT

j_call: TRBJ2-3
d_call: TRBD1
v_call: TRBV9
clone_size: -
cdr3_aa: CASSLEGTGYEKHF
cdr3_nt: TGTGCCAGCAGCCTAGAGGGGACAGGGTATGAAAAACATTTT

j_call: TRBJ2-3
d_call: TRBD2
v_call: TRBV5-1
clone_size: -
cdr3_aa: CASREGTADKQYF
cdr3_nt: TGTGCCAGCAGGGAGGGTACAGCAGATAAGCAGTATTTT

j_call: TRBJ2-1
d_call: TRBD2
v_call: TRBV7-9
clone_size: -
cdr3_aa: CASSFQTGGGSYGQFF
cdr3_nt: TGTGCCAGCAGCTTTCAAACCGGCGGGGGGAGCTATGGGCAGTTCTTC

j_call: TRBJ2-1
d_call: -
v_call: TRBV5-4
clone_size: -
cdr3_aa: CASSFTSGGPSSEQFF
cdr3_nt: TGTGCCAGCAGCTTTACTAGTGGGGGTCCCTCTAGTGAGCAGTTCTTC

j_call: TRBJ2-3
d_call: -
v_call: TRBV7-8
clone_size: -
cdr3_aa: CASSLAGGRLAPSSTDTQYF
cdr3_nt: TGTGCCAGCAGCTTAGCGGGAGGCCGCCTTGCCCCTTCTAGCACAGATACGCAGTATTTT